This TCR beta chain was recovered during a study of technical replicates of blood from several donors. The V and J ends lost 1 base and 7 bases respectively, with 23 bases between them. The CDR3 runs to 17 residues. TCRdb's copy holds only in-frame clones and misses some; the assay was immunoSEQ multiplex PCR. The table shows around 60,000 clones, with about 91% occurring only once. The genes are TRBV23-1 and TRBJ2-7, with a possible D match to TRBD2 (5 bases). TRBV23-1 is treated as an ORF (open reading frame) with a function not yet certain. The sequence was obtained from a human donor in good health. Some clones in this sample may be carry-over from other donors' samples. Sequencing was done on a sample of PBMCs. CDR3 region: CASSQFSPGTWVGEQYF. The CDR3 DNA follows: TGCGCCAGCAGTCAATTTTCCCCGGGAACTTGGGTGGGTGAGCAGTACTTC.